The following is a T cell receptor beta chain sequence with its context. This sample was taken from a study of blood T cell repertoires in COVID-19. As for the study in general: COVID-19 samples collected from the United States, Italy and Spain covered acute and convalescent phases. From T cells, B-cell-depleted T cells, or PBMCs came the material, which was cDNA or gDNA.

Germline-derived CDR1 and CDR2 are SGDLS and YYNGEE. V gave up 4 bases and J gave up 7 bases; unmatched junction bases: 3. This CDR3 has 12 residues. The method was immunoSEQ multiplex PCR; TCRdb's version includes in-frame clones alone and lacks a portion of them. The sample contains 350,000 to 400,000 clones, 70% to 90% of which appear only once. Sequenced input: peripheral blood. The TCR originated in a woman aged 55-69 years with COVID-19, enrolled during active disease. The chain joins TRBV9 to TRBJ1-2, with 8 positions matching TRBD1. The CDR3 coding sequence is TGTGCCAGCAGCTCAGGGGGCAGTGGCTACACCTTC. It specifies CASSSGGSGYTF.